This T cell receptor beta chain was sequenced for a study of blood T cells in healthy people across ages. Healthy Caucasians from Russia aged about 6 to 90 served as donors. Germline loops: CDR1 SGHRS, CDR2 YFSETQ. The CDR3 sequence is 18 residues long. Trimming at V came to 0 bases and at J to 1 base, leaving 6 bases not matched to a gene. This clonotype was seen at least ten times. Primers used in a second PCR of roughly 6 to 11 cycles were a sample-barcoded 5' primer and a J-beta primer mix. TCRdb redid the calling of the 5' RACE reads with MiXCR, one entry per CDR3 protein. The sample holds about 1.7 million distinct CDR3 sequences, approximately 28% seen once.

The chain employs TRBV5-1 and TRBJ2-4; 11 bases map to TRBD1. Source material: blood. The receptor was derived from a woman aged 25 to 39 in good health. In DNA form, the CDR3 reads TGCGCCAGCAGCTTGGCACCGGGACAGGGGGTGGCCAAAAACATTCAGTACTTC. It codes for CASSLAPGQGVAKNIQYF. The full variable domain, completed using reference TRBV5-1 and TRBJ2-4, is KAGVTQTPRYLIKTRGQQVTLSCSPISGHRSVSWYQQTPGQGLQFLFEYFSETQRNKGNFPGRFSGRQFSNSRSEMNVSTLELGDSALYLCASSLAPGQGVAKNIQYFGAGTRLSVL.